The 18 T cell receptor beta chains presented below share a single source sample, sequenced in a study of cytomegalovirus exposure and HLA in healthy donors. With 60 Vbeta and 13 Jbeta primers, the PCR was carried out. Assay used: immunoSEQ multiplex PCR; TCRdb lists only in-frame clones, some missing. The sample carries about 130,000 clones, roughly a tenth recorded once. The sequenced material came from PBMCs. The receptors originated from a woman aged 18-29 years in good health and CMV-seropositive.

The V and J genes are TRBV7-3 and TRBJ2-1, with 10 nucleotides matching TRBD2. In germline, CDR1 is SGHTA, CDR2 FQGTGA. The CDR3 consists of 15 residues. V dropped 3 bases and J dropped 6; count of bases not matched to a gene: 5. The CDR3 sequence: CASSFLAGDRNEQFF. The CDR3 coding sequence is TGTGCCAGCAGCTTCCTAGCGGGAGACCGCAATGAGCAGTTCTTC.

The table lists this clone with a few counts. The chain uses TRBV6-1 and TRBJ1-5; D is undetermined. Germline CDR1 and CDR2: MNHNS and SASEGT. CDR3 length: 13 amino acids. The ends were cut back, 0 bases at V and 7 bases at J, with 7 bases in the middle. CDR3 DNA sequence: TGTGCCAGCAGTGAAGCGGCGGGGCAGCCCCAGCATTTT. This codes for CASSEAAGQPQHF.

This clone was counted only a few times. The V gene is TRBV5-1, the J gene TRBJ2-1, with TRBD2 identical over 8 bases. Germline V gene data show CDR1 as SGHRS and CDR2 as YFSETQ. CDR3 length equals 18 residues. Trimming removed 5 bases from V and 8 bases from J; junction bases left unmatched: 21. CDR3 sequence (DNA): TGCGCCAGCAGACAAACTCGGACTAGCCTTATCGCTGAGGATGAGCAGTTCTTC. Translation gives CASRQTRTSLIAEDEQFF.

This clone was detected only a few times. The chain uses TRBV28 and TRBJ1-4, with 10 bases lining up with TRBD1. Losses at the gene ends were 2 bases for V and 2 bases for J; bases not matched to a gene: 5. Germline V gene lookup returns CDR1 MDHEN and CDR2 SYDVKM. The CDR3 consists of 17 residues. The DNA of the CDR3 is TGTGCCAGCAGTTTAGGGACAGGGGCTTTCACTAATGAAAAACTGTTTTTT. Its protein product is CASSLGTGAFTNEKLFF.

A few counts support this clone. The chain employs TRBV7-9 and TRBJ2-7; 8 bases map to TRBD2. Germline lookup yields CDR1 SEHNR and CDR2 FQNEAQ (reference sequence). Unmatched junction bases numbered 7, after V lost 3 bases and J lost 6 bases. The CDR3 sequence is 14 residues long. The CDR3 region is CASSLGERESEQYF. For the CDR3, the DNA is TGTGCCAGCAGCTTGGGGGAGCGGGAGAGCGAGCAGTACTTC.

V usage is TRBV30 and J usage is TRBJ2-7; 7 bases are a match to TRBD2. The CDR3 is 13 residues long. Germline lookup yields CDR1 GTSNPN and CDR2 SVGIG (reference sequence). V gave up 5 bases and J gave up 3 bases; unmatched junction bases: 7. In DNA, the CDR3 is TGTGCCTGGGGCCCCCGGGGGGACTACGAGCAGTACTTC. It specifies CAWGPRGDYEQYF.

This clone was found a few times. V is TRBV7-9 and J is TRBJ1-5, with a tentative D call TRBD1 (6 bases). CDR3 length equals 16 residues. Trimming took off 1 base at V and 6 bases at J, with 16 bases between the two ends. Germline V CDR1 and CDR2: SEHNR, FQNEAQ (reference sequence). This chain's CDR3 is CASSLGTAGFAQPQHF. For the CDR3, the DNA is TGTGCCAGCAGCTTAGGGACAGCCGGTTTCGCTCAGCCCCAGCATTTT. The variable domain in full, with the rest retrieved from reference TRBV7-9 and TRBJ1-5, is DTGVSQNPRHKITKRGQNVTFRCDPISEHNRLYWYRQTLGQGPEFLTYFQNEAQLEKSRLLSDRFSAERPKGSFSTLEIQRTEQGDSAMYLCASSLGTAGFAQPQHFGDGTRLSIL.

This clone showed up just a few times. This chain connects TRBV9 to TRBJ2-5, with 7 bases identical to TRBD1. Germline trimming cut 4 bases from V and 0 bases from J; bases unmatched to any gene: 3. The CDR3 extends over 14 amino acids. Germline V gene data show CDR1 as SGDLS and CDR2 as YYNGEE. The CDR3 reads CASSTDRDQETQYF. CDR3 nucleotides: TGTGCCAGCAGCACAGACAGGGACCAAGAGACCCAGTACTTC.

The chain recombines TRBV11-2 with TRBJ2-5; 11 positions agree with TRBD2. This CDR3 has 15 residues. J lost 3 bases, V lost 4 bases, and 4 bases had no gene match. CDR1 and CDR2 (germline): SGHAT, FQNNGV. The CDR3 DNA is TGTGCCAGCAGCTCCCGACTAGCGGGGAAAGAGACCCAGTACTTC. This encodes CASSSRLAGKETQYF.

There are a few counts of this clone. The rearrangement uses TRBV6-5 and TRBJ2-1, with 12 bases lining up with TRBD2. V trimming: 6 bases; J trimming: 7 bases; junction bases outside the gene matches: 7. Germline V gene data show CDR1 as MNHEY and CDR2 as SVGAGI. The CDR3 consists of 15 residues. CDR3 nucleotides: TGTGCCAGCAGAATCACTAGCGGGGGGATGAATGAGCAGTTCTTC. Translating gives CASRITSGGMNEQFF.

The chain couples TRBV30 to TRBJ2-7, with D possibly being TRBD2 (5 bases). The length of the CDR3 is 13 residues. V was cut by 3 bases and J by 1 base, with 10 bases left in between. Germline CDR1 and CDR2: GTSNPN and SVGIG (reference sequence). The CDR3 sequence is CAWRRVLSYEQYF. In DNA form, the CDR3 reads TGTGCCTGGAGGCGGGTCTTATCCTACGAGCAGTACTTC.

The CDR3 bases are TGTGCCAGCAGCGTAACTCCGGGGGGGAAGGGTGAGCAGTACTTC. It specifies CASSVTPGGKGEQYF. The genes are TRBV9 and TRBJ2-7; 8 nucleotides match TRBD2. This CDR3 comprises 15 residues. Germline V gene data show CDR1 as SGDLS and CDR2 as YYNGEE. The junction had 10 bases not matched to a gene; V was cut back by 1 base and J by 7 bases.

This clone was found a few times. The chain recombines TRBV27 with TRBJ1-1; unclear D gene. V was clipped by 7 bases and J by 11 bases, with 20 bases between them. The CDR3 contains 13 residues. CDR1 is MNHEY, CDR2 SMNVEV, per germline (reference sequence). The CDR3 DNA follows: TGTGCCAGCAAGGACGGGGAGTCGGTGGATGCTTTCTTT. This sequence encodes CASKDGESVDAFF.

This clone has just a few counts. The chain combines TRBV6-5 with TRBJ2-7; D remains unclear. The CDR3 extends over 13 amino acids. Germline CDR1 MNHEY, CDR2 SVGAGI. Trimming removed 4 bases from V and 2 bases from J, with 9 bases in between. This CDR3 reads CASSFSRAYEQYF. DNA for the CDR3: TGTGCCAGCAGTTTCTCCCGGGCCTACGAGCAGTACTTC.

This clone was counted only a few times. The chain is built from TRBV30 and TRBJ2-7, with 7 bases identical to TRBD2. Germline CDR1 reads GTSNPN; CDR2 reads SVGIG (reference sequence). With 5 bases clipped from V and 4 bases from J, the junction kept 14 bases outside the gene matches. The CDR3 has 15 amino acids. CDR3 amino acids: CAWAPSGTKMYEQYF. CDR3 in DNA: TGTGCCTGGGCCCCCAGCGGGACGAAAATGTACGAGCAGTACTTC. The full variable domain, with the rest looked up from reference TRBV30 and TRBJ2-7, is SQTIHQWPATLVQPVGSPLSLECTVEGTSNPNLYWYRQAAGRGLQLLFYSVGIGQISSEVPQNLSASRPQDRQFILSSKKLLLSDSGFYLCAWAPSGTKMYEQYFGPGTRLTVT.

The gene calls are TRBV14 and TRBJ2-3; TRBD2 is a possible D gene (6 bases). The V gene's germline CDR1 is SGHDN and CDR2 FVKESK. The CDR3 is 15 residues long. V was cut by 3 bases and J by 2 bases, with 12 bases left in between. The CDR3 sequence is CASSHPPGLTDTQYF. The CDR3 bases are TGTGCCAGCAGCCACCCTCCGGGACTCACAGATACGCAGTATTTT.

This clone was recorded a few times. The rearrangement uses TRBV7-6 and TRBJ1-1; 8 positions match TRBD1. This CDR3 is built from 14 residues. CDR1 SGHVS and CDR2 FNYEAQ come from the germline V gene. The V segment lost 5 bases and the J segment 5 bases; nucleotides outside the gene matches: 7. The DNA of the CDR3 is TGTGCCAGCAGCCCCAGGGGGCGATGGACTGAAGCTTTCTTT. As protein: CASSPRGRWTEAFF.

This clone was detected only a few times. The chain carries TRBV15 and TRBJ2-6, with a tentative D call TRBD2 (6 bases). Trimming cost V 2 bases and J 2 bases, with 16 bases left between them. CDR1 and CDR2 (germline): LNHNV, YYDKDF (reference sequence). The CDR3 totals 18 residues. The CDR3 nucleotides are TGTGCCACCAGCAGAATGGCGGGGTACTTAGCTGGGGCCAACGTCCTGACTTTC. Its translation: CATSRMAGYLAGANVLTF.